The 14 T cell receptor beta chains below all came from one sample that was sequenced in a study of OX40 agonist ivuxolimab in advanced cancers. Using immunoSEQ multiplex PCR, the repertoire was profiled, and TCRdb retains in-frame clones only, with some absent. The sample has roughly 60,000 clones, around 81% seen once. The starting material was CD4+ or CD8+ T cells sorted from blood, obtained in a trial of the OX40 agonist ivuxolimab. The receptors were gathered from an adult with an advanced solid tumor such as melanoma, head and neck, liver or kidney cancer.

The gene calls are TRBV4-1 and TRBJ1-6; D unresolved. Trimming removed 4 bases from V and 7 bases from J, with 17 bases in between. The germline gives CDR1 MGHRA, CDR2 YSYEKL. The CDR3 loop spans 16 amino acids. The CDR3 DNA sequence: TGCGCCAGCAGCCCGTCAAGGGTGGGCGGGAATTCACCCCTCCACTTT. Protein: CASSPSRVGGNSPLHF.

This chain connects TRBV7-3 to TRBJ2-1; tentative D call: TRBD2 (8 bases). The CDR3 sequence is 15 residues long. With 3 bases removed from V and 5 bases from J, the gap between germline ends came to 14 bases. Germline assignment: CDR1 SGHTA and CDR2 FQGTGA. The CDR3 DNA reads as TGTGCCAGCAGCTTGGACAGGACTAGCCACAATGAGCAGTTCTTC. Encoded protein: CASSLDRTSHNEQFF. Full variable domain (rest looked up from reference TRBV7-3 and TRBJ2-1): GAGVSQTPSNKVTEKGKYVELRCDPISGHTALYWYRQSLGQGPEFLIYFQGTGAADDSGLPNDRFFAVRPEGSVSTLKIQRTERGDSAVYLCASSLDRTSHNEQFFGPGTRLTVL.

This sequence joins TRBV7-6 and TRBJ2-5; D might be TRBD2 (6 bases). V was pared by 1 base and J by 5 bases, with 17 bases between. CDR1 is SGHVS, CDR2 FNYEAQ, per germline. CDR3 length equals 16 residues. The CDR3 region is CASSLGPRASAETQYF. Here the CDR3 DNA reads TGTGCCAGCAGCTTAGGGCCGCGGGCTAGCGCGGAGACCCAGTACTTC.

This chain joins TRBV9 and TRBJ2-7; D could derive from TRBD1 or TRBD2 (5 bases each). Between the trimmed V and J ends, which lost 3 bases and 6 bases, there was a span of 10 bases. The CDR3 spans 12 residues. The V gene's germline CDR1 is SGDLS and CDR2 YYNGEE. DNA for the CDR3: TGTGCCAGCAGCGAACAGAGGGGCGAGCAGTACTTC. It is translated as CASSEQRGEQYF.

This rearrangement joins TRBV28 to TRBJ2-3; 10 nucleotides line up with TRBD1. CDR1 is MDHEN and CDR2 is SYDVKM in the germline V gene. The CDR3 extends over 14 amino acids. V shed 5 bases, J shed 4 bases, and the junction held 3 bases outside the gene matches. The CDR3 here is CASSEDRGADTQYF. The CDR3 DNA is TGTGCCAGCAGTGAGGACAGGGGGGCAGATACGCAGTATTTT.

The gene calls are TRBV2 and TRBJ2-7; D ambiguous. The V gene lost 6 bases and the J gene lost 4 bases, with 7 bases spanning the gap. CDR3 length: 11 residues. Germline V lookup: CDR1 SNHLY, CDR2 FYNNEI. The CDR3, as DNA: TGTGCCAGCAGCGACGAGTACGAGCAGTACTTC. Residues: CASSDEYEQYF.

The chain combines TRBV19 with TRBJ1-1; D perhaps matches TRBD1 (5 bases). The CDR3 is made up of 15 amino acids. Germline V gene sequence: CDR1 LNHDA, CDR2 SQIVND (reference sequence). V was cut by 1 base and J by 5 bases, with 14 bases left in between. This CDR3 reads CASSIGGNSPTEAFF. The CDR3 nucleotides read TGTGCCAGTAGTATAGGGGGGAACAGTCCTACTGAAGCTTTCTTT. The entire variable domain, with the rest obtained from reference TRBV19 and TRBJ1-1, is as follows: DGGITQSPKYLFRKEGQNVTLSCEQNLNHDAMYWYRQDPGQGLRLIYYSQIVNDFQKGDIAEGYSVSREKKESFPLTVTSAQKNPTAFYLCASSIGGNSPTEAFFGQGTRLTVV.

The chain is built from TRBV11-2 and TRBJ1-1; D is possibly TRBD1 (5 bases). The germline V gene has CDR1 SGHAT and CDR2 FQNNGV. CDR3 length: 15 amino acids. V lost 5 bases and J lost 0, with 13 bases in between. CDR3: CASSPAGRMNTEAFF. CDR3 coding DNA: TGTGCCAGCAGCCCGGCAGGGCGGATGAACACTGAAGCTTTCTTT.

This clone has only a few counts. The chain joins TRBV6-6 to TRBJ1-1; D remains ambiguous. V lost 8 bases, J lost 0 bases, and 10 bases lay in between. The CDR3 length is 13 residues. The germline V gene encodes CDR1 MNHNY and CDR2 SVGAGI (reference sequence). The CDR3 is CASRRGLNTEAFF. The DNA of the CDR3 is TGTGCCAGCCGTCGGGGTCTGAACACTGAAGCTTTCTTT.

CDR3 nucleotide sequence: TGTGCCAGTCAAACGTGGGGGGTCTACAATGAGCAGTTCTTC. Its translation is CASQTWGVYNEQFF. The chain recombines TRBV25-1 with TRBJ2-1; possible D gene TRBD2, 6 bases. Germline CDR1 and CDR2: MGHDK and SYGVNS. Trimming shortened V by 9 bases and J by 3 bases, and 15 bases separated the two germline ends. CDR3 length equals 14 residues.

There are a few counts of this clone. The V gene is TRBV30, the J gene TRBJ2-7; 13 bases agree with TRBD2. CDR3 size: 13 residues. J was trimmed by 5 bases and V by 4 bases; bases with no gene match: 2. Germline values: CDR1 GTSNPN, CDR2 SVGIG (reference sequence). The CDR3 coding sequence is TGTGCCTGGATCGGACTAGCGGGAGACGAGCAGTACTTC. The encoded protein is CAWIGLAGDEQYF.

The chain carries TRBV9 and TRBJ2-5, with 11 bases matching TRBD1. The CDR3 sequence is 21 residues long. Germline V gene lookup returns CDR1 SGDLS and CDR2 YYNGEE. V was pared by 3 bases and J by 1 base, with 20 bases of the junction left unmatched. CDR3: CASSGGQGASLPKIFQETQYF. CDR3 in DNA: TGTGCCAGCAGCGGCGGACAGGGGGCCAGTCTGCCAAAAATTTTCCAAGAGACCCAGTACTTC.

The chain carries TRBV11-2 and TRBJ2-2; no reliable D call. From germline, CDR1 is SGHAT and CDR2 FQNNGV. The CDR3 totals 14 residues. V was cut by 5 bases and J by 4 bases, with 11 bases left in between. CDR3 loop: CASSPSLGTGELFF. The CDR3 DNA reads as TGTGCCAGCAGCCCCAGTCTGGGCACCGGGGAGCTGTTTTTT.

This clone was seen a few times. The chain carries TRBV2 and TRBJ2-5; tentatively, D is TRBD2 (5 bases). V lost 1 base and J lost 6, with 9 bases in between. Germline V gene sequence: CDR1 SNHLY, CDR2 FYNNEI. The CDR3 sequence is 13 residues long. This CDR3 reads CASSEDGVQTQYF. The CDR3 nucleotides read TGTGCCAGCAGTGAAGACGGGGTGCAGACCCAGTACTTC.